Sequencing of this TCR beta chain was carried out in a study of cytomegalovirus exposure and HLA in healthy donors. Whole-study context: An early release of data contained roughly 86 million unique TCRs, which came from HLA-typed donors.

Study outcomes and limitations: A later look showed TCR association rates differing by HLA locus, highest for DRB1 and lowest for HLA-C.

At collection, donors were nominally healthy, but unrecorded immune exposures were probable. Remarks on this clone: Antigen specificity is unknown.

PCR involved 60 Vbeta and 13 Jbeta primers. Data came from immunoSEQ multiplex PCR; TCRdb stores just in-frame clones and leaves some out. This specimen shows about 130,000 clones; the ten leading clones hold around 1.6%. Trimming at V came to 2 bases and at J to 4 bases, leaving 8 bases not matched to a gene. Looked up from germline, CDR1 is SGHDT and CDR2 is YYEEEE. The CDR3 contains 16 residues. Sequencing input: PBMCs. The V gene is TRBV5-6, the J gene TRBJ2-3; 9 nucleotides line up with TRBD1. The source is a young man in good health and CMV-seronegative. CDR3 coding DNA: TGTGCCAGCAGCTTCTTCGGACAGGGGAGCGCAGATACGCAGTATTTT. Its translation is CASSFFGQGSADTQYF.